The next 3 T cell receptor beta chains were all read from a single sample in a study of T-cell memory formation after mild COVID-19. MiXCR, applied by TCRdb to the 5' RACE reads, yields one record per CDR3 protein. The table has hundreds of thousands of distinct CDR3 sequences, around 28% seen once. What was sequenced was PBMCs or a T cell subset sorted from them (not recorded which). The source is an adult woman who had mild COVID-19 (a few samples of this study predate the infection). Cell type and time point are not known.

The CDR3 DNA follows: TGTGCCATCAGTTCCAGCCTAACCTACGAGCAGTACTTC. Amino acid sequence: CAISSSLTYEQYF. The chain uses TRBV10-3 and TRBJ2-7, with no clear D. V lost 5 bases and J lost 2, with 10 bases in between. The CDR3 sequence is 13 residues long. CDR1 and CDR2 (germline): ENHRY, SYGVKD.

The sample holds a few counts of this clonotype. The gene calls are TRBV7-2 and TRBJ2-5, with D perhaps matching TRBD2 (6 bases). Per the germline V gene, CDR1 is SGHTA and CDR2 is FQGNSA. The CDR3 is 15 amino acids. V dropped 3 bases and J dropped 3 bases, with 14 bases sitting between them. CDR3 amino acids: CASSLANGRKETQYF. CDR3 bases: TGTGCCAGCAGCTTGGCCAACGGGAGAAAAGAGACCCAGTACTTC. Using reference TRBV7-2 and TRBJ2-5 for the parts outside the CDR3, the full variable domain is GAGVSQSPSNKVTEKGKDVELRCDPISGHTALYWYRQSLGQGLEFLIYFQGNSAPDKSGLPSDRFSAERTGGSVSTLTIQRTQQEDSAVYLCASSLANGRKETQYFGPGTRLLVL.

This clonotype showed up just once. The DNA for the CDR3 is TGCAGTGCTTACCCCGGGACAGGGAACAATTCACCCCTCCACTTT. The encoded protein is CSAYPGTGNNSPLHF. V usage is TRBV20-1 and J usage is TRBJ1-6, with 9 bases that match TRBD1. Germline trimming cut 5 bases from V and 7 bases from J; bases unmatched to any gene: 9. The length of the CDR3 is 15 residues. Germline V CDR1 and CDR2: DFQATT, SNEGSKA (reference sequence).